Here is one T cell receptor (beta chain) with its context. The CDR3 has 15 amino acids. The J segment lost 6 bases and the V segment lost 2 bases, leaving 7 bases of the junction unmatched. Germline V gives CDR1 SGHRS, CDR2 YFSETQ. Assay: immunoSEQ multiplex PCR; the TCRdb copy retains only in-frame clones and omits some. The sample holds a few hundred thousand clones, more than 85% seen once. Before being deemed recovered, Cohort 3 donors had two negative PCRs, clearance, or symptom resolution. These data are taken from a study of blood T cell repertoires in COVID-19. V gene TRBV5-1 combines with J gene TRBJ2-2, with TRBD1 identical over 7 bases. The receptor was isolated from a woman aged 25 to 39 who had recovered from COVID-19. Sequencing input: PBMCs or T cells enriched from blood (not recorded which). The CDR3 nucleotides are TGCGCCAGCAGCTTAAGAGGGGGCGACGCCGGGGAGCTGTTTTTT. This codes for CASSLRGGDAGELFF.